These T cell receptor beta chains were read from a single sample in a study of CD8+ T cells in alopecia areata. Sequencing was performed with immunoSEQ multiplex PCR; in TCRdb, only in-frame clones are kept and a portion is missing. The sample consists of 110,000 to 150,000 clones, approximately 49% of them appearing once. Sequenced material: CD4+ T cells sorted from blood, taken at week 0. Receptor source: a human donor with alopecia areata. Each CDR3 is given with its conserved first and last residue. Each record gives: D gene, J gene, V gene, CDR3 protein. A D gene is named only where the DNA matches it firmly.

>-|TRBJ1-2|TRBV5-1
CASSLDSLNYGYTF
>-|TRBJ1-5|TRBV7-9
CASSLGGDQPQHF
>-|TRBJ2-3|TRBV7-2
CASSADYSTDTQYF
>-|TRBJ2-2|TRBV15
CATVGVANTGELFF
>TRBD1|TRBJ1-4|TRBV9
CASSVTGTGDEKLFF
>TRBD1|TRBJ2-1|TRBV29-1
CSARIGTGGWEQFF
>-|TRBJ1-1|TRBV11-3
CASSPTANTEAFF
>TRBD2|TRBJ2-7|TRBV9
CASSQLSGRGYEQYF
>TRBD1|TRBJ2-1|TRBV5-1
CASTTSGTGDNEQFF
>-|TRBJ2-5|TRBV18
CASSPDYQETQYF
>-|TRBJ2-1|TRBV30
CAWSVGAGLAYEQFF
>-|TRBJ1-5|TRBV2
CASSVFGESNQPQHF
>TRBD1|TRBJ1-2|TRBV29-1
CSVEAPGGGYGYTF
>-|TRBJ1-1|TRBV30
CAWSGSPITGTEAFF
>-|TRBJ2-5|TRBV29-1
CSVERVGEGKTQYF
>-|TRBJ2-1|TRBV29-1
CSAVQGANEQFF
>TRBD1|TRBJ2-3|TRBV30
CAWSGYNRDRDFTDTQYF
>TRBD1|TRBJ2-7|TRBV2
CASSARQGFYEQYF
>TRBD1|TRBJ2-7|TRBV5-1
CASSLGGQRYEQYF
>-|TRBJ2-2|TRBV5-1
CASSLGASDTGELFF
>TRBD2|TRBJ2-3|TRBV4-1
CASSQGLAGKDTQYF
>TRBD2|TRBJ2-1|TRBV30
CAWSRGGAGGNEQFF
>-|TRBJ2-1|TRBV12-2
CASRLAAATLGTAGQFF
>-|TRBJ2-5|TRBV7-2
CASSLAGREETQYF
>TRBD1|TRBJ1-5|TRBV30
CAWAGGMEQPQHF
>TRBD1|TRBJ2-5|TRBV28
CASSIRDSQETQYF
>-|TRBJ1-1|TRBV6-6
CASSPGPAGETEAFF
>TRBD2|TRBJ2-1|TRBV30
CASSSGTISYNEQFF
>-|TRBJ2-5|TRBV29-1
CSVDSAGFSLQYF
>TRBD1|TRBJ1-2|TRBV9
CASTGQGGEGYGYTF
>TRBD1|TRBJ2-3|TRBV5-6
CASSLEQGIGTDTQYF
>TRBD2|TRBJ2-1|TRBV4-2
CASSQELAGGPHSYNEQFF
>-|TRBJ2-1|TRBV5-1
CASSFGPTNSYNEQFF
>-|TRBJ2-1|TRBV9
CASSAASYNEQFF
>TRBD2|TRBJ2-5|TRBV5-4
CASSFRLAGRGETQYF
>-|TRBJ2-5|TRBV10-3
CAISGGEETQYF
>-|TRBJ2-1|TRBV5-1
CASQPTTRYDEQFF
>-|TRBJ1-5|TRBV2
CASGGSNQPQHF
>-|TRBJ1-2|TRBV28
CASRVGPYGYTF
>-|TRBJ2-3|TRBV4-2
CASSHGDGPDTQYF
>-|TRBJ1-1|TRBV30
CAWSVRGAVNTEAFF
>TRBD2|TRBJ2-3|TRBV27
CASSLVSGATSTDTQYF
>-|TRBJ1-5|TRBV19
CASSFGQLNQPQHF
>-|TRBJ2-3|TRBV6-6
CAASLYGVGTDTQYF
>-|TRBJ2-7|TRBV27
CASSFVGAYEQYF
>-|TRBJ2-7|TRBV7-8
CASSLSRSSYEQYF
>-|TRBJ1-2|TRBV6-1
CASSDLGRAWGGYTF
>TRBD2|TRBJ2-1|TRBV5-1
CASSLRTSGKNEQFF
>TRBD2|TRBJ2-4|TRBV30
CAWGRQGLRAGAPANIQYF
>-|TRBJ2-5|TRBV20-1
CSAGVTQYF